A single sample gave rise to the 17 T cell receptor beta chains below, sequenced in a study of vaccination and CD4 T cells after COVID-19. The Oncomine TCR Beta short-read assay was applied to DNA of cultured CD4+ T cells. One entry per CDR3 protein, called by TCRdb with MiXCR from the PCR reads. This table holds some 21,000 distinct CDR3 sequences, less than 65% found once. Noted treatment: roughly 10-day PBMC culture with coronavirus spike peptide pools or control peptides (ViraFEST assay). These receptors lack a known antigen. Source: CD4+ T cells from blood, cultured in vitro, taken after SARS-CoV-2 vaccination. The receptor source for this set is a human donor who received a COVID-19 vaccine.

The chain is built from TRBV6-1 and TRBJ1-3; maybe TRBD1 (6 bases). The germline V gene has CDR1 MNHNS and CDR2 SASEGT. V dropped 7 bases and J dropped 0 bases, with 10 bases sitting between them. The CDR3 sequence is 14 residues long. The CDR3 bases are TGTGCCAGCACCAGGGACATCTCTGGAAACACCATATATTTT. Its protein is CASTRDISGNTIYF.

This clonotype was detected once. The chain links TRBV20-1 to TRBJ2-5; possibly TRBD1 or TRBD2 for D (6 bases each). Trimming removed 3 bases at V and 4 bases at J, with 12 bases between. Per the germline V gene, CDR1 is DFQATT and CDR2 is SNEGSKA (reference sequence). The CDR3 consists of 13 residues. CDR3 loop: CSASLGGSETQYF. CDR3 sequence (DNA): TGCAGTGCTAGTCTCGGGGGCTCAGAGACCCAGTACTTC.

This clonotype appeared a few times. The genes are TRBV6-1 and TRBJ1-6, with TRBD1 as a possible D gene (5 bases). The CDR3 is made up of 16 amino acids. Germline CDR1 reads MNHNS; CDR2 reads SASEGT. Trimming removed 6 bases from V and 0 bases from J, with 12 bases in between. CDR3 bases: TGTGCCAGCAGGAGGGGCGTCAGCTCCTATAATTCACCCCTCCACTTT. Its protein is CASRRGVSSYNSPLHF.

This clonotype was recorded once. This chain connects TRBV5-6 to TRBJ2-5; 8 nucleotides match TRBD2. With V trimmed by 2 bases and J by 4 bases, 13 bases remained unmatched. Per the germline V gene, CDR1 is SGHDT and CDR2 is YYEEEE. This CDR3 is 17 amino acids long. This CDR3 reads CASSFGLAGPLGETQYF. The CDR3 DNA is TGTGCCAGCAGCTTCGGGCTAGCGGGCCCGCTTGGAGAGACCCAGTACTTC.

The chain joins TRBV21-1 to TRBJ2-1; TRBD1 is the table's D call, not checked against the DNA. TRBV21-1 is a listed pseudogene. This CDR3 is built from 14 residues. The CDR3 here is CASSPGTGNNEQFF. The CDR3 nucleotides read TGTGCCAGCAGCCCCGGGACAGGGAACAATGAGCAGTTCTTC.

The CDR3 loop reads CASSFGTASRTQYF. CDR3 DNA: TGTGCCAGCAGCTTCGGGACAGCAAGTAGGACCCAGTACTTC. The V call is TRBV14, the J call TRBJ2-5; 7 nucleotides align to TRBD1. V gave up 5 bases and J gave up 7 bases; unmatched junction bases: 10. This CDR3 contains 14 residues. Germline V CDR1 and CDR2: SGHDN, FVKESK.

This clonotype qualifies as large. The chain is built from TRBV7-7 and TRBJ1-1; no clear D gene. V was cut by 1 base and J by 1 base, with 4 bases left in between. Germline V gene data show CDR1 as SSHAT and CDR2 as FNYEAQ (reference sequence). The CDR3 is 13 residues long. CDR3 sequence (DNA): TGTGCCAGCAGCTTAGACCCGAACACTGAAGCTTTCTTT. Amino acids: CASSLDPNTEAFF.

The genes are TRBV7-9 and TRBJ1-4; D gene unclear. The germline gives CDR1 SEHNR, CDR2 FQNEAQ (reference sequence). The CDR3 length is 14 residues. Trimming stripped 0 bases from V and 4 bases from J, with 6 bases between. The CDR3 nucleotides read TGTGCCAGCAGCTTAGCACAGATTAATGAAAAACTGTTTTTT. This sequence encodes CASSLAQINEKLFF.

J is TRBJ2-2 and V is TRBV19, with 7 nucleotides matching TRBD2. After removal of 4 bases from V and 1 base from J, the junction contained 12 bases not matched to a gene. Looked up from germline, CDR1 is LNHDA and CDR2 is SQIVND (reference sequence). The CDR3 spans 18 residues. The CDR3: CASSSSRGVGKNTGELFF. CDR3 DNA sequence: TGTGCCAGTAGTAGCTCCCGGGGGGTAGGGAAGAACACCGGGGAGCTGTTTTTT.

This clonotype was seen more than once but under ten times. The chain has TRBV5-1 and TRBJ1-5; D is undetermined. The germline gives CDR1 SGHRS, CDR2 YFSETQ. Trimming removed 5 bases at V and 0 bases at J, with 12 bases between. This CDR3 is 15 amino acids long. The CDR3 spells CASRIGLYSNQPQHF. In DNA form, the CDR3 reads TGCGCCAGCAGGATCGGGCTCTATAGCAATCAGCCCCAGCATTTT.

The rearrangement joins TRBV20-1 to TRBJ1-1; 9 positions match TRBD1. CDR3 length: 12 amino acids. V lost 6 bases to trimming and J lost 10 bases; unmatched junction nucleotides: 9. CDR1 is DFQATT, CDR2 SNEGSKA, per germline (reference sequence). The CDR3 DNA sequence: TGCAGTGCGAAAACAGGGGGCGGTCCAGCTTTCTTT. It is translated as CSAKTGGGPAFF.

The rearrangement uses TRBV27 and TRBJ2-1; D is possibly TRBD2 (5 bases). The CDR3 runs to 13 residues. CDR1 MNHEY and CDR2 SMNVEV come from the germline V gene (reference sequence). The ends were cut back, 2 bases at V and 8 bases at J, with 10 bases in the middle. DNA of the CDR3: TGTGCCAGCAGTTTAAGTCTCGGGGATGAGCAGTTCTTC. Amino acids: CASSLSLGDEQFF.

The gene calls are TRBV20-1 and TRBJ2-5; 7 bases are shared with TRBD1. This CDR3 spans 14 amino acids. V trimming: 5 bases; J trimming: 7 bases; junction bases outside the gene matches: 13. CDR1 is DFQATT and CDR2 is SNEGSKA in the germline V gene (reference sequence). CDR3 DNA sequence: TGCAGTGCTTACGGACAGGCTGTAGTGGGGACCCAGTACTTC. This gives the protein CSAYGQAVVGTQYF.

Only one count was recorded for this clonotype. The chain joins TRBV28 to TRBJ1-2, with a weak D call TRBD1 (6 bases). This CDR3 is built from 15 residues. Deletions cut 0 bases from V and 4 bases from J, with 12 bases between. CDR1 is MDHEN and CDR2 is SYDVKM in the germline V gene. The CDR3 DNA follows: TGTGCCAGCAGTTTATGGGCGGACAGCCTCTATGGCTACACCTTC. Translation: CASSLWADSLYGYTF.

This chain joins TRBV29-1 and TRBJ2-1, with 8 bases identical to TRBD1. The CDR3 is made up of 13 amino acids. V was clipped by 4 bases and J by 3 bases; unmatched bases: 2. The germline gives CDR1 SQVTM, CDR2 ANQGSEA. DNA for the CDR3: TGCAGCGTTGCCGGACAGGGCTACAATGAGCAGTTCTTC. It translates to CSVAGQGYNEQFF.

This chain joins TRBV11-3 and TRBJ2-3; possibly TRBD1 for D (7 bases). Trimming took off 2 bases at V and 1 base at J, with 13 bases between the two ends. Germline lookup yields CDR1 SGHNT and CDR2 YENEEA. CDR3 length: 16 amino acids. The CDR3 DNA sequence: TGTGCCAGCAGCTTACGGCGGGACAGACGCACAGATACGCAGTATTTT. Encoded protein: CASSLRRDRRTDTQYF.

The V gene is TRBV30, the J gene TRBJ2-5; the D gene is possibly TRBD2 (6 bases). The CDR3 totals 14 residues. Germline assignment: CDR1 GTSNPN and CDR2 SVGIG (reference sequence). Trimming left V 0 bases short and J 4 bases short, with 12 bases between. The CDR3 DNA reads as TGTGCCTGGAGTGTCGGGGGTTCCTTAGAGACCCAGTACTTC. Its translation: CAWSVGGSLETQYF.